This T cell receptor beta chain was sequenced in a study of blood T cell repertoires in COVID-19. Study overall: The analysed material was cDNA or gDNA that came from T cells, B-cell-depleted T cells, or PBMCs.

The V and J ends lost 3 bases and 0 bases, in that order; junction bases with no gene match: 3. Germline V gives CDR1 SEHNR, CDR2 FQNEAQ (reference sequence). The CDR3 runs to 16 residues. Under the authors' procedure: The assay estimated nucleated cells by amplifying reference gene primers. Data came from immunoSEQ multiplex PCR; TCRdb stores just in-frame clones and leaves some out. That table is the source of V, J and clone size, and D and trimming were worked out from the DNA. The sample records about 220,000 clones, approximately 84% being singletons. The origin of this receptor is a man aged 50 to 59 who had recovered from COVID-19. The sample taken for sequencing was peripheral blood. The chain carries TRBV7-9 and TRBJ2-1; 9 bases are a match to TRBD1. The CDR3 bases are TGTGCCAGCAGCTTCCACAGGGGGCTCTCCTACAATGAGCAGTTCTTC. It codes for CASSFHRGLSYNEQFF.